This TCR beta chain is drawn from a study of cytomegalovirus exposure and HLA in healthy donors (dated by TCRdb to 2016 to 2017). About the investigation overall: A later analysis indicated that the roughly 130 validation repertoires were generated on the platform also employed for the approximately 700 repertoires of the first cohort. The study aimed to test whether cataloging public T cell receptors could reveal signatures of past pathogen exposure. A separate validation cohort of 100 to 150 different subjects was used in addition to the roughly 640-subject first cohort. To predict cytomegalovirus infection status, the study brought together high-throughput TCR immunosequencing, statistical association of individual TCRs with disease status, and machine learning. General conclusions and limits of the study: Most TCR sequences were observed very rarely across donors, whereas some public TCRs were present in many individuals. Cytomegalovirus status was reported to be diagnosed by the classifier with high specificity and sensitivity in both the original and validation cohorts. According to the authors, the approach could potentially be generalized to other disease states and immunological phenotypes. A total of 164 TCR beta chains were listed by the study as associated with cytomegalovirus. Three of the identified cytomegalovirus-associated TCR beta chains were confirmed in vitro to be specific for cytomegalovirus antigens. The validation cohort had no HLA typing available for a later analysis, so co-occurrence within that cohort was assessed over all 110 or so repertoires. A later analysis found that TCRs clustered in the first cohort also tended to co-occur in the roughly 120 validation repertoires, with 94% of cluster scores above 0.

Library creation used the immunoSEQ multiplex PCR assay. Per the authors' processing: To diagnose cytomegalovirus status from the catalog of TCR beta chain sequences, a statistical classification framework was built. Held by TCRdb, this immuneACCESS table contains in-frame sequences only and omits some clones. Under half of the omission traces to an unresolved V gene where checked; the cause of the rest is unknown. That table furnishes V, J and clone size, whereas the DNA furnished D and trimming. The sample yields under 250,000 clones; less than 90% were counted once. The top ten constitute about 12% of the sample. The donors were included in the validation cohort of around 120 subjects, a group kept apart from the roughly 700-subject first cohort. This clone was detected a few times. No antigen is known for it. Within one base of it there is no much larger clone, and no base qualities were kept.

Sequences SNHLY (CDR1) and FYNNEI (CDR2) are obtained from the germline V gene. V is pared back by 3 bases and J by 7 bases, with 12 bases lying between the germline termini. The CDR3 has 13 amino acids, counting the end cysteine and phenylalanine. The sequence is cut down to CDR3 DNA, 39 bases in frame from base 1. The TCR originated in a man in his late teens or twenties in good health and CMV-seropositive. Sample: PBMCs. This sequence uses TRBV2 and TRBJ1-2; the D gene is unclear. In nucleotide form, the sequence is TGTGCCAGCAGTGACCCCAAAGCGGGTGGCTACACCTTC. Its product reads: CASSDPKAGGYTF.